This TCR beta chain stems from a study of blood T cell repertoires in COVID-19. Background on the study: From T cells, B-cell-depleted T cells, or PBMCs came the material, which was cDNA or gDNA.

Repertoires were generated with immunoSEQ multiplex PCR, while TCRdb's copy carries only in-frame clones and drops some. This sample has fewer than 250,000 clones; around 85% occur once, and the top ten carry just over 0.7%. This CDR3 has 12 amino acids. Germline V gives CDR1 SGHAT, CDR2 FQNNGV. V was pared by 0 bases and J by 11 bases, with 10 bases between. Sequenced input: peripheral blood. V gene TRBV11-2 combines with J gene TRBJ1-1; no definite D call. The clonotype comes from a man aged 35-49 years with acute or convalescent COVID-19. DNA for the CDR3: TGTGCCAGCAGCTTAGATCCTAATGAGGCTTTCTTT. It is translated as CASSLDPNEAFF.